The rows below give T cell receptor beta chains drawn from one sample of a study of cytomegalovirus exposure and HLA in healthy donors. Profiled with immunoSEQ multiplex PCR; TCRdb holds only in-frame clones, not every one. Altogether about 140,000 clones are present, 82% being singletons, with the ten largest covering roughly 3.1%. The sequencing sample was made of PBMCs. All receptors derive from a man between 18 and 35 years old in good health and CMV-seropositive. Both conserved end residues are part of each CDR3. The order of the fields is J gene, CDR3 length, V gene, clone size, D gene, CDR3 DNA, CDR3 protein. A D gene is named only where the DNA matches it firmly. The size entry is marked missing in some rows and otherwise reads once, few, many or a size class.

>TRBJ2-1|14|TRBV27|once|-
TGTGCCAGCAGTCCCGCCGGCTCCTACAATGAGCAGTTCTTC
CASSPAGSYNEQFF
>TRBJ2-7|17|TRBV13|-|-
TGTGCCAGCAGCCCTGGACCGGGACAATTACCATCCTACGAGCAGTACTTC
CASSPGPGQLPSYEQYF
>TRBJ1-1|13|TRBV11-1|-|-
TGTGCCAGCAGCTTAGGGGAGGACACTGAAGCTTTCTTT
CASSLGEDTEAFF
>TRBJ1-1|14|TRBV5-1|-|-
TGCGCCAGCAGCTACGACCCCGGGGGCACTGAAGCTTTCTTT
CASSYDPGGTEAFF
>TRBJ1-3|14|TRBV11-2|-|-
TGTGCCAGCAGCCGGGCGGCAGGCGGAGGCACCATATATTTT
CASSRAAGGGTIYF
>TRBJ2-1|14|TRBV25-1|-|-
TGTGCCAGCAGTCTATGGGGGGAATACGATGAGCAGTTCTTC
CASSLWGEYDEQFF
>TRBJ2-7|12|TRBV5-4|-|-
TGTGCCAGCAGCTCCGACAGTTACGAGCAGTACTTC
CASSSDSYEQYF
>TRBJ2-5|16|TRBV27|-|-
TGTGCCAGCAGTTTAAGGTTTTACTCCCGGGGAGAGACCCAGTACTTC
CASSLRFYSRGETQYF
>TRBJ1-1|14|TRBV7-9|-|TRBD1
TGTGCCAGCAGCTTTACAGGGGAAGACACTGAAGCTTTCTTT
CASSFTGEDTEAFF
>TRBJ2-5|13|TRBV29-1|few|-
TGCAGCGTGTTTCGGGGTATGGAAGAGACCCAGTACTTC
CSVFRGMEETQYF
>TRBJ1-2|15|TRBV6-4|-|-
TGTGCCAGCAGTGACGACGGGACCGCAGCGGGGGGCTACACCTTC
CASSDDGTAAGGYTF
>TRBJ1-1|12|TRBV11-2|-|-
TGTGCCAGCGTCCTTCCCTTGACTGAAGCTTTCTTT
CASVLPLTEAFF
>TRBJ1-1|13|TRBV25-1|-|-
TGTGCCAGCAGTGTTGGAGTGAACACTGAAGCTTTCTTT
CASSVGVNTEAFF
>TRBJ2-3|14|TRBV7-9|-|-
TGTGCCAGCAGACACCCGTCGAGCACAGATACGCAGTATTTT
CASRHPSSTDTQYF
>TRBJ2-1|17|TRBV10-3|few|-
TGTGCCATCAGTGGGAGGATAGGGACAGGGACTAGCAATGAGCAGTTCTTC
CAISGRIGTGTSNEQFF
>TRBJ1-1|15|TRBV5-6|-|-
TGTGCCAGCAGCCAACCCGGGGGTTGGGGCACTGAAGCTTTCTTT
CASSQPGGWGTEAFF
>TRBJ1-5|16|TRBV19|-|-
TGTGCCAGTAGCCCATCGGGGGGGAACCAATGGCAGCCCCAGCATTTT
CASSPSGGNQWQPQHF
>TRBJ1-1|13|TRBV19|-|-
TGTGCCAGTAGGAAGGGGATGAACACTGAAGCTTTCTTT
CASRKGMNTEAFF
>TRBJ1-1|15|TRBV4-2|-|TRBD1
TGTGCCAGCAGCCCCAAACAGGGGGAGTACCCTGAAGCTTTCTTT
CASSPKQGEYPEAFF
>TRBJ1-3|15|TRBV15|once|-
TGTGCCACCAGCAGAGATTTAGGGGCGGGAAACACCATATATTTT
CATSRDLGAGNTIYF
>TRBJ2-2|15|TRBV23-1|once|-
TGCGCCCAATATGGGAACAGGGTGAACACCGGGGAGCTGTTTTTT
CAQYGNRVNTGELFF
>TRBJ2-7|18|TRBV5-1|few|TRBD2
TGCGCCAGCTCCTATGGGACTAGCGGGATGGGTAGGGCCTACGAGCAGTACTTC
CASSYGTSGMGRAYEQYF
>TRBJ2-7|15|TRBV27|-|TRBD1
TGTGCCAGCAGTTTCACCGGGACAGCATCCTACGAGCAGTACTTC
CASSFTGTASYEQYF
>TRBJ1-1|15|TRBV19|-|-
TGTGCCAGTAGTATTCCGGGGGGGGCGAACACTGAAGCTTTCTTT
CASSIPGGANTEAFF
>TRBJ1-6|15|TRBV5-4|-|TRBD1
TGTGCCAGCAGCTTCGGTCAGGGGGCGGATTCACCCCTCCACTTT
CASSFGQGADSPLHF
>TRBJ1-1|17|TRBV7-9|once|-
TGTGCCAGCAGCTTAGTACGGTATCGGGAGGGAAACACTGAAGCTTTCTTT
CASSLVRYREGNTEAFF
>TRBJ2-5|14|TRBV7-6|-|-
TGTGCCAGCAGCCCTCAGGAAGGCTTGGAGACCCAGTACTTC
CASSPQEGLETQYF
>TRBJ2-1|14|TRBV4-2|-|-
TGTGCCAGCAGCCGGGCGAGCGGAAACAATGAGCAGTTCTTC
CASSRASGNNEQFF
>TRBJ2-1|14|TRBV7-8|-|-
TGTGCCAGCAGCCCCTCGGTCTCCTACAATGAGCAGTTCTTC
CASSPSVSYNEQFF
>TRBJ2-1|17|TRBV15|-|TRBD2
TGTGCCACCAGCAGCGTCCAGGGAGCGGGAGCTTACAATGAGCAGTTCTTC
CATSSVQGAGAYNEQFF
>TRBJ1-1|12|TRBV4-1|-|TRBD1
TGCGCCAGCAGCCACCGGACAGGGAGAGCTTTCTTT
CASSHRTGRAFF
>TRBJ2-7|15|TRBV27|-|TRBD2
TGTGCCAGCAGTCAAACTAGCGGCCTGCCCTACGAGCAGTACTTC
CASSQTSGLPYEQYF
>TRBJ2-3|15|TRBV5-1|-|TRBD2
TGCGCCAGCAGCAGACAGCGGGAGATCGCAGATACGCAGTATTTT
CASSRQREIADTQYF
>TRBJ2-7|13|TRBV11-2|-|-
TGTGCCAGCAGCTTAGATCTTACGGACGAGCAGTACTTC
CASSLDLTDEQYF
>TRBJ1-5|15|TRBV6-5|-|-
TGTGCCAGCAGTTACTCAAGCGGGAGCAATCAGCCCCAGCATTTT
CASSYSSGSNQPQHF
>TRBJ1-1|14|TRBV28|-|-
TGTGCCAGCAGTTTATCGACAGTGTTTACTGAAGCTTTCTTT
CASSLSTVFTEAFF
>TRBJ2-1|14|TRBV4-2|-|-
TGTGCCAGCAGCCAAGACCCTACCCCGAATGAGCAGTTCTTC
CASSQDPTPNEQFF
>TRBJ2-1|18|TRBV7-8|-|TRBD2
TGTGCCAGCAGCTGGGGACTAGCGGGTGGCCGACGGGTCAATGAGCAGTTCTTC
CASSWGLAGGRRVNEQFF
>TRBJ2-7|15|TRBV7-2|few|TRBD2
TGTGCCAGCAGCTTAGTGGCTAGCGGGATAGGCGAGCAGTACTTC
CASSLVASGIGEQYF